Reported below is one TCR beta chain. These data come from a study of shared clonotypes between healthy human individuals. It was CD45RO-negative cells, positively selected for CCR7, that made up naive CD8 cells, with terminally differentiated effector memory CD45RA+ cells excluded. The test was conducted at deep level. This table comes from immunoSEQ multiplex PCR, and its TCRdb copy is limited to in-frame clones, with some not included. The sample consists of approximately 2,200,000 clones, about 92% of them appearing once. Trimming pared 7 bases from V and 3 bases from J, leaving 10 bases between. Germline CDR1 and CDR2: MNHEY and SVGAGI. The CDR3 covers 12 residues.

The sample consisted of naive CD8+ T cells from PBMCs. The chain uses TRBV6-5 and TRBJ2-7; TRBD1 might be the D (6 bases). The source is a man between 18 and 29 years old in good health. Some clones in this sample may be carry-over from other donors' samples. CDR3 DNA sequence: TGTGCCAGCACCAAAGGGGGCTACGAGCAGTACTTC. Its protein product is CASTKGGYEQYF.